This T cell receptor (beta chain) was observed in a study of human T cells and chemical hapten exposure. Time point denoted: patch test 2, 6 weeks after DPC sensitization. Treatment reported: therapeutic diphenylcyclopropenone sensitization with weekly scalp DPC. CDR1 is MNHEY, CDR2 SVGEGT, per germline. Trimming at V came to 5 bases and at J to 3 bases, leaving 6 bases not matched to a gene. The CDR3 covers 15 residues. This clonotype was seen at least ten times. TCRdb re-called the RACE reads with MiXCR, one entry per CDR3 protein. This sample yields more than 70,000 distinct CDR3 sequences, of which approximately 10% are seen a single time; 1.6% belongs to the top ten.

This chain uses TRBV6-2 or TRBV6-3 with TRBJ2-1, with 8 nucleotides matching TRBD1. Source: whole blood, taken in connection with sensitization to the hapten diphenylcyclopropenone (DPC). The source of this sequence is a man in his late teens or twenties with alopecia areata. Some clones in this sample may be carry-over from other donors' samples. The CDR3 loop reads CASSRRTGFYNEQFF. The CDR3 nucleotides read TGTGCCAGCAGTCGCCGGACAGGGTTCTACAATGAGCAGTTCTTC.